The rows below give T cell receptor beta chains drawn from one sample of a study of T cell responses to AZD1222 COVID-19 vaccine. The data were produced by immunoSEQ multiplex PCR, yet TCRdb's version contains in-frame clones alone and is incomplete. This sample yields about 110,000 clones, of which 70% to 90% are seen a single time; roughly 3.2% belongs to the top ten. Source: peripheral blood, taken on day 0 of AZD1222 vaccination. These receptors originate from an adult in good health. Both conserved end residues are part of each CDR3. D genes are given only for firm matches. Size is stated for part of the rows, as once, few or many counts, or as a class when the clone is expanded.

clone_size	d_call	v_call	j_call	cdr3_aa	cdr3_nt
few	.	TRBV7-3	TRBJ1-1	CASSPQGRGVNTEAFF	TGTGCCAGCAGCCCGCAGGGCCGGGGGGTTAACACTGAAGCTTTCTTT
.	.	TRBV28	TRBJ2-1	CATNFPGLVQDEQFF	TGTGCCACCAATTTTCCGGGGCTAGTTCAGGATGAGCAGTTCTTC
.	TRBD1	TRBV5-6	TRBJ2-7	CASSPGTGIVYEQYF	TGTGCCAGCAGCCCCGGGACAGGGATAGTGTACGAGCAGTACTTC
.	.	TRBV19	TRBJ1-5	CASSGSNQPQHF	TGTGCCAGTAGTGGGAGCAATCAGCCCCAGCATTTT
.	TRBD1	TRBV7-2	TRBJ1-6	CASSGTGVGNSPLHF	TGTGCCAGCAGCGGGACAGGGGTAGGGAATTCACCCCTCCACTTT
.	TRBD2	TRBV29-1	TRBJ2-1	CSVEDGRAYNEQFF	TGCAGCGTTGAAGACGGGAGGGCCTACAATGAGCAGTTCTTC
.	TRBD1	TRBV6-6	TRBJ2-7	CASSRSGTGKREQYF	TGTGCCAGCAGTCGATCCGGGACAGGAAAGCGCGAGCAGTACTTC
.	TRBD1	TRBV3-1/TRBV3-2	TRBJ2-2	CASSQEGPWTGVNTGELFF	TGTGCCAGCAGCCAAGAGGGGCCTTGGACAGGAGTGAACACCGGGGAGCTGTTTTTT
once	TRBD2	TRBV10-2	TRBJ2-1	CAAAGTSGTSEQFF	TGCGCCGCCGCCGGGACTAGCGGGACGAGTGAGCAGTTCTTC
few	.	TRBV19	TRBJ1-5	CASSRGSGFGGKGDQPQHF	TGTGCCAGTAGTCGCGGCTCTGGGTTTGGGGGAAAGGGTGATCAGCCCCAGCATTTT
.	.	TRBV7-8	TRBJ1-2	CASSYDSRDDANYGYTF	TGTGCCAGCAGCTACGACAGTCGGGATGATGCTAACTATGGCTACACCTTC
.	TRBD2	TRBV6-1	TRBJ2-1	CASREAGSSYNEQFF	TGTGCCAGCAGGGAAGCGGGGAGCTCCTACAATGAGCAGTTCTTC
.	.	TRBV19	TRBJ1-3	CASTEGGTGNTIYF	TGTGCCAGTACCGAAGGGGGGACCGGAAACACCATATATTTT
.	.	TRBV11-2	TRBJ1-6	CASSLAQGGSPLHF	TGTGCCAGCAGCTTAGCCCAGGGAGGCTCACCCCTCCACTTT
.	TRBD1	TRBV6-6	TRBJ1-2	CASSLNRDSTGYTF	TGTGCCAGCAGTCTGAACCGGGACAGCACGGGCTACACCTTC
.	.	TRBV6-6	TRBJ1-5	CASSKQSWSNQPQHF	TGTGCCAGCAGTAAACAGAGCTGGTCAAATCAGCCCCAGCATTTT
.	.	TRBV7-9	TRBJ1-1	CASSLANLGTEAFF	TGTGCCAGCAGCTTAGCGAATCTGGGGACTGAAGCTTTCTTT
.	.	TRBV4-2	TRBJ2-5	CASSPQEDQETQYF	TGTGCCAGCAGCCCTCAGGAAGACCAAGAGACCCAGTACTTC
.	.	TRBV7-8	TRBJ2-7	CASSLGLGARYEQYF	TGTGCCAGCAGCTTAGGGCTAGGGGCCCGCTACGAGCAGTACTTC
.	.	TRBV7-7	TRBJ2-2	CASSLISPGPGGTGELFF	TGTGCTAGCAGCCTGATTTCGCCGGGCCCCGGAGGGACCGGGGAGCTGTTTTTT
.	.	TRBV5-6	TRBJ1-1	CASSLGGKAFF	TGTGCCAGCAGCCTGGGGGGGAAAGCTTTCTTT
once	TRBD1	TRBV5-1	TRBJ2-3	CASSVSVQGTDTQYF	TGCGCCAGCAGCGTCAGTGTACAGGGGACAGATACGCAGTATTTT
.	.	TRBV27	TRBJ1-5	CASSGGDGTSNQPQHF	TGTGCCAGCAGTGGGGGGGACGGGACTAGCAATCAGCCCCAGCATTTT
.	TRBD2	TRBV3-1/TRBV3-2	TRBJ2-7	CASSQGPSGGYYEQYF	TGTGCCAGCAGCCAAGGTCCCAGCGGGGGGTACTACGAGCAGTACTTC
once	TRBD2	TRBV7-2	TRBJ2-3	CASSLAGTRSTDTQYF	TGTGCCAGCAGCTTAGCCGGGACTAGGAGCACAGATACGCAGTATTTT
.	TRBD2	TRBV7-3	TRBJ2-3	CASSLGSSGAGATQYF	TGTGCCAGCAGCTTAGGGTCTAGCGGGGCCGGGGCTACGCAGTATTTT
.	.	TRBV3-1/TRBV3-2	TRBJ2-7	CASSQDPPGVSYEQYF	TGTGCCAGCAGCCAAGATCCGCCGGGAGTGTCCTACGAGCAGTACTTC
.	TRBD2	TRBV3-1/TRBV3-2	TRBJ2-1	CASSQDVSSGRYNEQFF	TGTGCCAGCAGCCAAGATGTCTCTAGCGGCCGTTACAATGAGCAGTTCTTC
.	.	TRBV7-9	TRBJ2-1	CASSLVRGTVNEQFF	TGTGCCAGCAGCTTAGTTCGAGGTACGGTAAATGAGCAGTTCTTC
.	.	TRBV7-3	TRBJ2-1	CASGSGSGYNEQFF	TGTGCCAGCGGATCCGGAAGCGGATACAATGAGCAGTTCTTC
.	TRBD1	TRBV11-3	TRBJ1-5	CASSLESDRGRQPQHF	TGTGCCAGCAGCTTAGAGTCCGACAGGGGACGTCAGCCCCAGCATTTT
.	.	TRBV28	TRBJ1-4	CATHGVNEKLFF	TGTGCCACCCATGGGGTGAATGAAAAACTGTTTTTT
.	.	TRBV5-8	TRBJ2-1	CASSPKEGVPREQFF	TGTGCCAGCAGCCCGAAGGAAGGCGTCCCGCGTGAGCAGTTCTTC
once	TRBD2	TRBV3-1/TRBV3-2	TRBJ2-3	CASSQVAGDTDTQYF	TGTGCCAGCAGCCAAGTAGCGGGGGACACAGATACGCAGTATTTT
.	.	TRBV3-1/TRBV3-2	TRBJ2-7	CASSQERQDPSYEQYF	TGTGCCAGCAGCCAAGAACGGCAGGACCCCTCCTACGAGCAGTACTTC
.	.	TRBV10-3	TRBJ2-3	CAISFRDEADTQYF	TGTGCCATCAGTTTCCGGGACGAAGCAGATACGCAGTATTTT
.	.	TRBV5-8	TRBJ2-7	CASTIGGRGWEQYF	TGTGCCAGCACCATAGGGGGGCGAGGATGGGAGCAGTACTTC
.	.	TRBV7-8	TRBJ2-5	CASITTEAGSKTQYF	TGTGCCAGCATCACGACAGAGGCAGGGTCGAAAACCCAGTACTTC
.	TRBD1	TRBV9	TRBJ1-2	CASSDRDRDDGYTF	TGTGCCAGCAGCGACCGGGACAGGGACGACGGCTACACCTTC
.	.	TRBV9	TRBJ2-7	CASSVDGRSYEQYF	TGTGCCAGCAGCGTAGACGGCAGATCCTACGAGCAGTACTTC
few	TRBD2	TRBV28	TRBJ2-1	CASSWAGVDQFF	TGTGCCAGCAGTTGGGCGGGGGTAGACCAGTTCTTC
.	.	TRBV5-4	TRBJ1-1	CASSLDGGTEAFF	TGTGCCAGCAGCTTGGACGGGGGAACTGAAGCTTTCTTT
.	.	TRBV28	TRBJ1-6	CASRDLSNSPLHF	TGTGCCAGCAGGGATCTCTCTAATTCACCCCTCCACTTT
.	.	TRBV2	TRBJ1-2	CASSWTDIYGYTF	TGTGCCAGCAGCTGGACAGATATCTATGGCTACACCTTC
.	.	TRBV12-3/TRBV12-4	TRBJ2-1	CASSLSGGEQFF	TGTGCCAGCAGTTTATCTGGAGGTGAGCAGTTCTTC
.	.	TRBV7-9	TRBJ1-4	CASSPFQGSGEKLFF	TGTGCCAGCAGCCCTTTTCAGGGTTCGGGTGAAAAACTGTTTTTT
.	TRBD1	TRBV10-1	TRBJ2-4	CASSDGQGNIQYF	TGCGCCAGCAGTGACGGACAGGGGAACATTCAGTACTTC
.	.	TRBV25-1	TRBJ2-5	CASSDLRWGSEETQYF	TGTGCCAGCAGTGATCTCCGCTGGGGGAGTGAAGAGACCCAGTACTTC
.	.	TRBV7-9	TRBJ1-3	CASSQTASSGNTIYF	TGTGCCAGCAGCCAGACGGCGAGCTCTGGAAACACCATATATTTT
.	.	TRBV24-1	TRBJ2-1	CATSDRRLSGSSSYNEQFF	TGTGCCACCAGTGATCGCCGTTTGAGTGGTTCGAGCTCCTACAATGAGCAGTTCTTC